Below, 27 T cell receptor beta chains from the same sample are listed, as sequenced in a study of blood T cell repertoires in COVID-19. Some clones are missing from TCRdb's copy, which holds only in-frame ones; the method was immunoSEQ multiplex PCR. Of over 130,000 clones listed, roughly 80% are singletons. What was sequenced was peripheral blood. These receptors were taken from a man aged 50 to 59 with acute or convalescent COVID-19.

The V and J genes are TRBV14 and TRBJ1-1, with TRBD1 as a possible D gene (5 bases). CDR1 and CDR2 from the germline V gene are SGHDN and FVKESK. Trimming pared 1 base from V and 11 bases from J, leaving 14 bases between. The CDR3 extends over 13 amino acids. The CDR3 DNA is TGTGCCAGCAGCCAAGCCACAGGAATGTGGGCTTTCTTT. It yields the protein CASSQATGMWAFF. Full variable domain (rest looked up from reference TRBV14 and TRBJ1-1): EAGVTQFPSHSVIEKGQTVTLRCDPISGHDNLYWYRRVMGKEIKFLLHFVKESKQDESGMPNNRFLAERTGGTYSTLKVQPAELEDSGVYFCASSQATGMWAFFGQGTRLTVV.

V usage is TRBV3-1 (or the pseudogene TRBV3-2) and J usage is TRBJ2-7; D is uncertain. The germline CDR1 and CDR2 sequences are LGHDT and YNNKEL (reference sequence). Trimming cost V 1 base and J 4 bases, with 5 bases left between them. The CDR3 has 12 residues. The CDR3 nucleotides are TGTGCCAGCAGCCAAGCAGGATACGAGCAGTACTTC. Encoded protein: CASSQAGYEQYF.

The chain carries TRBV19 and TRBJ1-6, with D hard to call. Germline V gives CDR1 LNHDA, CDR2 SQIVND (reference sequence). The CDR3 loop spans 14 amino acids. Trimming cost V 1 base and J 5 bases, with 6 bases left between them. CDR3 bases: TGTGCCAGTAGTATAGGGGGAGATAATTCACCCCTCCACTTT. Translated, it gives CASSIGGDNSPLHF.

The sample holds a few counts of this clone. The chain uses TRBV10-3 and TRBJ1-1; tentatively, D is TRBD1 (5 bases). V lost 10 bases and J lost 0, with 15 bases in between. Germline CDR1 and CDR2: ENHRY and SYGVKD. The CDR3 covers 14 residues. CDR3 sequence: CASMQGRLNTEAFF. CDR3 nucleotides: TGTGCCAGCATGCAGGGTCGGTTGAACACTGAAGCTTTCTTT.

The J gene is TRBJ1-6, the V gene TRBV12-3 or TRBV12-4, with a tentative D call TRBD1 (5 bases). V lost 3 bases, J lost 8 bases, and 8 bases lay in between. This CDR3 contains 13 residues. The CDR3 loop reads CASSLGRDSPLHF. The CDR3 DNA sequence: TGTGCCAGCAGTTTGGGCAGGGATTCACCCCTCCACTTT.

The chain recombines TRBV2 with TRBJ1-2; D is undetermined. Per germline, CDR1 SNHLY and CDR2 FYNNEI. This CDR3 is 11 amino acids long. Trimming left V 7 bases short and J 3 bases short, with 6 bases between. This CDR3 reads CASTPDYGYTF. CDR3 DNA sequence: TGTGCCAGCACCCCTGACTATGGCTACACCTTC.

V and J are TRBV30 and TRBJ1-5, with 8 nucleotides matching TRBD1. V shed 5 bases and J 1 base; nucleotides not matched to a gene: 4. Germline V CDR1 and CDR2: GTSNPN, SVGIG (reference sequence). The CDR3 runs to 14 residues. The CDR3 bases are TGTGCCTGGGGGACAGGAAAAAGCAATCAGCCCCAGCATTTT. As protein: CAWGTGKSNQPQHF.

The chain is built from TRBV5-6 and TRBJ1-3; 7 bases map to TRBD1. J was trimmed by 4 bases and V by 5 bases; bases with no gene match: 15. The CDR3 loop spans 17 amino acids. CDR1 is SGHDT and CDR2 is YYEEEE in the germline V gene. DNA for the CDR3: TGTGCCAGCAGGAAGGGACAGAGAGCAATGGGAGGAAACACCATATATTTT. This translates into CASRKGQRAMGGNTIYF.

The chain uses TRBV9 and TRBJ1-6; TRBD1 matches 9 bases. Germline CDR1 and CDR2: SGDLS and YYNGEE. The CDR3 contains 16 residues. V lost 4 bases, J lost 6 bases, and 8 bases stayed unmatched. The CDR3 sequence is CASSPQQGAGNSPLHF. CDR3 DNA sequence: TGTGCCAGCAGCCCACAACAGGGGGCAGGTAATTCACCCCTCCACTTT. The entire variable domain, with the rest obtained from reference TRBV9 and TRBJ1-6, is as follows: DSGVTQTPKHLITATGQRVTLRCSPRSGDLSVYWYQQSLDQGLQFLIQYYNGEERAKGNILERFSAQQFPDLHSELNLSSLELGDSALYFCASSPQQGAGNSPLHFGNGTRLTVT.

This chain connects TRBV18 to TRBJ2-2; perhaps TRBD1 as D (5 bases). Per germline, CDR1 KGHSH and CDR2 LQKENI. The CDR3 has 17 residues. The germline V and J ends were trimmed by 5 bases and 4 bases, with 20 bases remaining between them. The CDR3 loop is CASSSLPSAGRTGELFF. Written as DNA, the CDR3 is TGTGCCAGCTCATCCCTCCCCAGCGCAGGGCGCACCGGGGAGCTGTTTTTT.

This clone showed up just a few times. The chain is built from TRBV7-6 and TRBJ1-6; TRBD1 matches at 11 bases. This CDR3 comprises 17 residues. CDR1 is SGHVS, CDR2 FNYEAQ, per germline. V lost 5 bases, J lost 5 bases, and 8 bases stayed unmatched. The CDR3 loop reads CASSAEGQGADNSPLHF. The CDR3 nucleotides read TGTGCCAGCAGCGCCGAAGGACAGGGGGCAGATAATTCACCCCTCCACTTT.

The chain employs TRBV19 and TRBJ1-1, with TRBD1 matching 9 bases. CDR1 is LNHDA, CDR2 SQIVND, per germline (reference sequence). There are 15 residues in the CDR3. The trim removed 7 bases at V and 0 bases at J, leaving 6 bases unmatched. Here the CDR3 reads CASTKTGGLNTEAFF. Here the CDR3 DNA reads TGTGCCAGTACTAAGACAGGGGGTTTGAACACTGAAGCTTTCTTT.

J is TRBJ1-2 and V is TRBV30; D call uncertain. With 1 base removed from V and 10 bases from J, the gap between germline ends came to 13 bases. The CDR3 length is 12 residues. CDR1 and CDR2 (germline): GTSNPN, SVGIG (reference sequence). CDR3: CAWSANFRDYTF. CDR3 DNA: TGTGCCTGGAGTGCAAACTTCCGGGACTACACCTTC. The full variable domain, rest sourced from reference TRBV30 and TRBJ1-2, is SQTIHQWPATLVQPVGSPLSLECTVEGTSNPNLYWYRQAAGRGLQLLFYSVGIGQISSEVPQNLSASRPQDRQFILSSKKLLLSDSGFYLCAWSANFRDYTFGSGTRLTVV.

The rearrangement uses TRBV7-9 and TRBJ2-5, with a weak D call TRBD1 (5 bases). The germline V and J ends were trimmed by 1 base and 4 bases, with 10 bases remaining between them. Germline V lookup: CDR1 SEHNR, CDR2 FQNEAQ (reference sequence). This CDR3 has 14 residues. The CDR3 nucleotides are TGTGCCAGCAGCTTAGAAGGGGCAGGAGAGACCCAGTACTTC. Translated: CASSLEGAGETQYF.

The rearrangement links TRBV9 to TRBJ1-6, with 10 bases that match TRBD1. The CDR3 sequence is 16 residues long. The germline V gene encodes CDR1 SGDLS and CDR2 YYNGEE. V was clipped by 3 bases and J by 9 bases; unmatched bases: 9. The CDR3 bases are TGTGCCAGCAGCGGAAAGGGACAGGGGAGGCGTTCACCCCTCCACTTT. Protein product: CASSGKGQGRRSPLHF.

The chain employs TRBV5-4 and TRBJ2-7, with 7 bases fitting TRBD2. The ends lost 3 bases at V and 2 bases at J; junction bases unmatched: 14. Germline CDR1 reads SGHNT; CDR2 reads YYREEE (reference sequence). CDR3 length: 17 residues. CDR3 region: CASSSGGGGPGTYEQYF. The DNA of the CDR3 is TGTGCCAGCAGCTCAGGTGGCGGGGGTCCCGGGACCTACGAGCAGTACTTC.

The rearrangement links TRBV9 to TRBJ2-2, with a weak D call TRBD1 (6 bases). The V end was cut by 3 bases, the J end by 0 bases, with 12 bases between. This CDR3 spans 16 amino acids. CDR1 is SGDLS and CDR2 is YYNGEE in the germline V gene. CDR3 sequence (DNA): TGTGCCAGCAGCGCCACGGGACATCCGAACACCGGGGAGCTGTTTTTT. Protein product: CASSATGHPNTGELFF. The variable domain in full, completed from reference TRBV9 and TRBJ2-2, reads DSGVTQTPKHLITATGQRVTLRCSPRSGDLSVYWYQQSLDQGLQFLIQYYNGEERAKGNILERFSAQQFPDLHSELNLSSLELGDSALYFCASSATGHPNTGELFFGEGSRLTVL.

The V and J genes are TRBV7-2 and TRBJ1-3; D not certain. The CDR3 extends over 15 amino acids. Between the trimmed V and J ends, which lost 1 base and 3 bases, there was a span of 10 bases. Germline V gives CDR1 SGHTA, CDR2 FQGNSA. In nucleotides, the CDR3 is TGTGCCAGCAGCTTAGGTACCGGGTATGGAAACACCATATATTTT. Translation gives CASSLGTGYGNTIYF.

The chain is built from TRBV30 and TRBJ1-2; maybe TRBD1 (6 bases). The CDR3 loop spans 16 amino acids. CDR1 and CDR2 from the germline V gene are GTSNPN and SVGIG (reference sequence). The V gene lost 0 bases and the J gene lost 2 bases, with 16 bases spanning the gap. CDR3 loop: CAWSVRRYRENYGYTF. For the CDR3, the DNA is TGTGCCTGGAGTGTACGTCGTTACAGGGAAAACTATGGCTACACCTTC.

The chain recombines TRBV11-3 with TRBJ2-1, with D possibly matching TRBD1 (6 bases). The germline CDR1 and CDR2 sequences are SGHNT and YENEEA. The CDR3 consists of 14 residues. The V end lost 5 bases, the J end lost 5 bases, and 13 bases lay between the germline ends. The CDR3 loop is CASSRERQDNEQFF. Here the CDR3 DNA reads TGTGCCAGCAGCAGAGAAAGACAGGACAATGAGCAGTTCTTC.

The CDR3 spells CASSQRLAGSTDTQYF. In nucleotides, the CDR3 is TGTGCCAGCAGCCAAAGACTAGCGGGGAGCACAGATACGCAGTATTTT. The chain is built from TRBV7-8 and TRBJ2-3, with TRBD2 matching over 11 bases. J was trimmed by 0 bases and V by 5 bases; bases with no gene match: 4. There are 16 residues in the CDR3. The germline gives CDR1 SGHVS, CDR2 FQNEAQ. Complete variable domain (other parts from reference TRBV7-8 and TRBJ2-3): GAGVSQSPRYKVAKRGQDVALRCDPISGHVSLFWYQQALGQGPEFLTYFQNEAQLDKSGLPSDRFFAERPEGSVSTLKIQRTQQEDSAVYLCASSQRLAGSTDTQYFGPGTRLTVL.

This CDR3 reads CASRPSGGALAKNIQYF. CDR3 sequence (DNA): TGTGCCAGCAGGCCTAGCGGGGGGGCACTAGCCAAAAACATTCAGTACTTC. The chain employs TRBV6-2 or TRBV6-3 and TRBJ2-4; 12 positions match TRBD2. The CDR3 contains 17 residues. CDR1 and CDR2 from the germline V gene are MNHEY and SVGEGT. Unmatched junction bases numbered 6, after V lost 6 bases and J lost 0 bases.

This clone has at least ten counts. In nucleotides, the CDR3 is TGTGCCAGCAGCTTAGAAGTAGCGGGGGGCAAAACTGAGTACTTC. It codes for CASSLEVAGGKTEYF. This chain links TRBV7-2 with TRBJ2-5, with 10 bases identical to TRBD2. CDR3 length: 15 residues. CDR1 SGHTA and CDR2 FQGNSA come from the germline V gene. V shed 1 base, J shed 12 bases, and the junction held 11 bases outside the gene matches.

Only one count was recorded for this clone. V gene TRBV2 combines with J gene TRBJ1-6; 10 bases are shared with TRBD1. The CDR3 contains 15 residues. Germline V lookup: CDR1 SNHLY, CDR2 FYNNEI. Losses at the gene ends were 2 bases for V and 7 bases for J; bases not matched to a gene: 2. The CDR3 DNA reads TGTGCCAGCAGTGAAAGGACAGGGGGGAATTCACCCCTCCACTTT. This gives the protein CASSERTGGNSPLHF.

The rearrangement uses TRBV5-1 and TRBJ2-1; maybe TRBD2 (6 bases). Germline values: CDR1 SGHRS, CDR2 YFSETQ. The CDR3 length is 14 residues. V lost 0 bases and J 8 bases, leaving 12 bases between the germline ends. For the CDR3, the DNA is TGCGCCAGCAGCTTGGAGGCAGGAGGGGATGAGCAGTTCTTC. Translation gives CASSLEAGGDEQFF.

The chain combines TRBV5-1 with TRBJ1-1; TRBD1 matches 9 bases. The CDR3 contains 15 residues. Germline CDR1 SGHRS, CDR2 YFSETQ. Germline trimming cut 4 bases from V and 0 bases from J; bases unmatched to any gene: 4. CDR3 residues: CASSTRQGVNTEAFF. CDR3 coding DNA: TGCGCCAGCAGCACTCGACAGGGGGTGAACACTGAAGCTTTCTTT.

This chain connects TRBV9 to TRBJ2-5; TRBD1 matches 7 bases. CDR3 length: 16 residues. CDR1 is SGDLS, CDR2 YYNGEE, per germline. Losses at the gene ends were 3 bases for V and 3 bases for J; bases not matched to a gene: 11. In nucleotides, the CDR3 is TGTGCCAGCAGCGCGACGACAGGGTGGGGTGAAGAGACCCAGTACTTC. Translating it yields CASSATTGWGEETQYF. The full variable domain, in which reference TRBV9 and TRBJ2-5 provide the parts outside the CDR3, is DSGVTQTPKHLITATGQRVTLRCSPRSGDLSVYWYQQSLDQGLQFLIQYYNGEERAKGNILERFSAQQFPDLHSELNLSSLELGDSALYFCASSATTGWGEETQYFGPGTRLLVL.